Listed here are 27 T cell receptor beta chains from one sample, sequenced in a study of blood T cell repertoires in COVID-19. Assay: immunoSEQ multiplex PCR; the TCRdb copy retains only in-frame clones and omits some. Of 350,000 or so clones in the sample, about 90% are singletons; the top ten hold roughly 0.94%. Input material: PBMCs or T cells enriched from blood (not recorded which). These receptors were collected from a woman aged 25-40 years who had recovered from COVID-19.

V gene TRBV6-5 combines with J gene TRBJ1-2; the match to TRBD1 covers 9 bases. CDR1 MNHEY and CDR2 SVGAGI come from the germline V gene. J was trimmed by 1 base and V by 4 bases; bases with no gene match: 7. The CDR3 has 16 residues. In nucleotides, the CDR3 is TGTGCCAGCAGTTCTCGTGGGACAGGGAGTAACTATGGCTACACCTTC. Translation gives CASSSRGTGSNYGYTF.

The chain uses TRBV30 and TRBJ2-7; 11 nucleotides match TRBD2. With V trimmed by 3 bases and J by 3 bases, 7 bases remained unmatched. The CDR3 covers 15 residues. The germline CDR1 and CDR2 sequences are GTSNPN and SVGIG (reference sequence). The DNA for the CDR3 is TGTGCCTGGAGCGACCGGACTAGCGGGTTCTACGAGCAGTACTTC. This codes for CAWSDRTSGFYEQYF.

The chain has TRBV28 and TRBJ2-2; TRBD2 matches at 8 bases. The CDR3 runs 15 residues. V shed 5 bases and J 6 bases; nucleotides not matched to a gene: 8. In germline, CDR1 is MDHEN, CDR2 SYDVKM. The CDR3 DNA follows: TGTGCCAGCAGTCCTGGACTAGCCCCCTCCGGGGAGCTGTTTTTT. It specifies CASSPGLAPSGELFF.

This clone was counted only a few times. V is TRBV12-5 and J is TRBJ1-2; TRBD1 is a possible D gene (6 bases). Germline CDR1 is LGHNT and CDR2 is FRNRAP. V was clipped by 7 bases and J by 5 bases, with 17 bases between them. This CDR3 has 14 residues. Here the CDR3 DNA reads TGTGCTAGTGCCCTGGGGTCAGGGGAATATGGCTACACCTTC. Its protein product is CASALGSGEYGYTF.

V is TRBV29-1 and J is TRBJ1-1; TRBD1 might be the D (6 bases). Trimming cost V 7 bases and J 0 bases, with 15 bases left between them. The CDR3 covers 14 residues. The germline gives CDR1 SQVTM, CDR2 ANQGSEA. CDR3 sequence: CSAVGARVNTEAFF. CDR3 nucleotides: TGCAGCGCCGTGGGGGCTAGGGTGAACACTGAAGCTTTCTTT.

This clone showed up just once. This chain links TRBV5-8 with TRBJ1-4; no clear D gene. Trimming took 0 bases from V and 5 from J, leaving 11 bases between them. This CDR3 has 15 amino acids. Looked up from germline, CDR1 is SGHTS and CDR2 is YDEGEE. The CDR3 DNA follows: TGTGCCAGCAGCTTGGTTTTATGGCAGAATGAAAAACTGTTTTTT. Amino acid sequence: CASSLVLWQNEKLFF.

This chain connects TRBV30 to TRBJ2-2; maybe TRBD2 (6 bases). This CDR3 is built from 15 residues. Trimming removed 0 bases from V and 7 bases from J, with 15 bases in between. Germline V lookup: CDR1 GTSNPN, CDR2 SVGIG (reference sequence). The CDR3 region has the DNA TGTGCCTGGAGTGTACTAGCCAGGGTTGACGGGGAGCTGTTTTTT. The encoded protein is CAWSVLARVDGELFF.

The J gene is TRBJ2-5, the V gene TRBV6-1, with TRBD2 as a possible D gene (6 bases). The germline gives CDR1 MNHNS, CDR2 SASEGT. V was shortened by 2 bases and J by 2 bases, with 12 bases between the two germline ends. This CDR3 has 15 residues. CDR3 nucleotide sequence: TGTGCCAGCAGTGAACTGCCCGGGACTCAAGAGACCCAGTACTTC. This encodes CASSELPGTQETQYF.

This rearrangement joins TRBV25-1 to TRBJ2-3; D is perhaps TRBD2 (5 bases). The CDR3 is 16 amino acids. V was pared by 3 bases and J by 0 bases, with 13 bases between. Germline CDR1 reads MGHDK; CDR2 reads SYGVNS. CDR3 residues: CASSDSGAPSTDTQYF. The DNA of the CDR3 is TGTGCCAGCAGTGACAGCGGAGCCCCTAGCACAGATACGCAGTATTTT.

The V call is TRBV15, the J call TRBJ1-5; perhaps TRBD1 as D (6 bases). CDR1 is LNHNV, CDR2 YYDKDF, per germline (reference sequence). The CDR3 is 14 residues long. V lost 1 base and J lost 13, with 17 bases in between. The CDR3 nucleotides read TGTGCCACCAGCAGAGGCCCGATCCCAGGGGTGCAGCATTTT. The encoded protein is CATSRGPIPGVQHF.

In its sample, this clone was seen once. The V gene is TRBV6-5, the J gene TRBJ2-5; TRBD1 matches at 9 bases. The CDR3 loop spans 15 amino acids. J was trimmed by 5 bases and V by 6 bases; bases with no gene match: 10. CDR1 and CDR2 (germline): MNHEY, SVGAGI. The CDR3 bases are TGTGCCAGCAGACCACAGGGGGCGCGGGGTGAGACCCAGTACTTC. It is translated as CASRPQGARGETQYF.

This clone was detected only a few times. The chain employs TRBV5-1 and TRBJ2-3; no clear D. This CDR3 contains 15 residues. The germline V and J ends were trimmed by 0 bases and 3 bases, with 11 bases remaining between them. Looked up from germline, CDR1 is SGHRS and CDR2 is YFSETQ. The CDR3 DNA reads as TGCGCCAGCAGCTTGGATCAGGCAGAGACAGATACGCAGTATTTT. Its protein product is CASSLDQAETDTQYF.

This sequence joins TRBV11-2 and TRBJ2-5; 10 nucleotides align to TRBD2. After removal of 1 base from V and 5 bases from J, the junction contained 4 bases not matched to a gene. The V gene's germline CDR1 is SGHAT and CDR2 FQNNGV. The CDR3 loop spans 15 amino acids. DNA of the CDR3: TGTGCCAGCAGCTTAGCTAGCGGGGGCCAGGAGACCCAGTACTTC. This encodes CASSLASGGQETQYF.

The J gene is TRBJ2-7, the V gene TRBV21-1; TRBD2 is taken as the D call from the table, unchecked against the DNA. TRBV21-1 is marked as a pseudogene. This CDR3 region has 15 residues. The CDR3 sequence is CASSKERGTGYEQYF. The CDR3 DNA sequence: TGTGCCAGCAGCAAAGAGCGGGGTACGGGATACGAGCAGTACTTC.

The chain couples TRBV27 to TRBJ1-1; 9 bases fit TRBD1. CDR1 and CDR2 (germline): MNHEY, SMNVEV (reference sequence). V trimming: 6 bases; J trimming: 1 base; junction bases outside the gene matches: 0. There are 13 residues in the CDR3. CDR3 coding DNA: TGTGCCAGCAGGGGACAGGGGAACACTGAAGCTTTCTTT. Translation gives CASRGQGNTEAFF.

The chain recombines TRBV9 with TRBJ1-1; 10 nucleotides align to TRBD1. CDR1 SGDLS and CDR2 YYNGEE come from the germline V gene. V dropped 0 bases and J dropped 1; count of bases not matched to a gene: 3. The CDR3 has 16 residues. The CDR3 spells CASSVVGQGPNTEAFF. The CDR3 nucleotides are TGTGCCAGCAGCGTAGTGGGACAGGGGCCGAACACTGAAGCTTTCTTT.

The genes are TRBV2 and TRBJ1-2, with TRBD1 as a possible D gene (5 bases). The CDR3 consists of 15 residues. The V gene's germline CDR1 is SNHLY and CDR2 FYNNEI. V shed 6 bases and J shed 3 bases, with 17 bases lying between them. DNA of the CDR3: TGTGCCAGCAGCGCTATGGGTGGGACTTACTATGGCTACACCTTC. The encoded protein is CASSAMGGTYYGYTF.

The chain employs TRBV5-4 and TRBJ2-3; the match to TRBD2 covers 7 bases. The V gene end was trimmed by 4 bases and the J gene end by 2 bases; junction bases not matched to a gene: 10. The germline gives CDR1 SGHNT, CDR2 YYREEE (reference sequence). The CDR3 spans 16 residues. The CDR3 region is CASSLGLPGYTDTQYF. DNA for the CDR3: TGTGCCAGCAGCCTGGGACTACCGGGGTACACAGATACGCAGTATTTT.

The J gene is TRBJ1-5, the V gene TRBV6-5, with no clear D. CDR3 length: 12 residues. The germline V gene has CDR1 MNHEY and CDR2 SVGAGI. V shed 5 bases and J shed 2 bases, with 4 bases lying between them. The CDR3 DNA reads as TGTGCCAGCAGTCATGGCAATCAGCCCCAGCATTTT. This gives the protein CASSHGNQPQHF.

This chain connects TRBV6-5 to TRBJ1-2; D unresolved. CDR3 size: 15 residues. Germline V gene lookup returns CDR1 MNHEY and CDR2 SVGAGI. Trimming pared 4 bases from V and 8 bases from J, leaving 20 bases between. CDR3 protein: CASSSSPPEVSGYTF. In DNA, the CDR3 is TGTGCCAGCAGTTCCAGCCCACCTGAGGTGTCCGGCTACACCTTC.

This chain links TRBV10-3 with TRBJ2-7; 8 bases match TRBD2. The trim removed 6 bases at V and 7 bases at J, leaving 11 bases unmatched. CDR1 and CDR2 from the germline V gene are ENHRY and SYGVKD. There are 14 residues in the CDR3. The CDR3 here is CAIRGLRGVDEQYF. The CDR3 DNA follows: TGTGCCATCAGGGGCTTGCGGGGGGTAGATGAGCAGTACTTC.

The V call is TRBV11-2, the J call TRBJ2-1, with 7 bases aligning to TRBD1. V trimming: 7 bases; J trimming: 4 bases; junction bases outside the gene matches: 7. The CDR3 runs to 14 residues. CDR1 and CDR2 from the germline V gene are SGHAT and FQNNGV. CDR3 amino acids: CASNRDSGYNEQFF. The DNA for the CDR3 is TGTGCCAGCAACCGGGACAGTGGGTACAATGAGCAGTTCTTC.

The chain recombines TRBV10-1 with TRBJ2-3; 8 nucleotides align to TRBD1. The CDR3 runs 14 residues. J gave up 5 bases and V 6 bases, and 7 bases lay outside the gene matches. Per germline, CDR1 WNHNN and CDR2 SYGVQD (reference sequence). As DNA, the CDR3 is TGCGCCAGCAGGATGGACAGGGCGGGAGATACGCAGTATTTT. Amino acid sequence: CASRMDRAGDTQYF.

Worth noting for this clone: This same CDR3 is encoded by further DNA sequences in the sample. The V gene is TRBV28, the J gene TRBJ1-5; possibly TRBD1 for D (6 bases). V gave up 5 bases and J gave up 9 bases, with 11 bases separating them. The CDR3 spans 12 residues. Per germline, CDR1 MDHEN and CDR2 SYDVKM. CDR3 nucleotides: TGTGCCAGCAGTCTCCAGGGGAGGCCCCAGCATTTT. It specifies CASSLQGRPQHF.

V gene TRBV9 combines with J gene TRBJ2-1, with 7 bases matching TRBD2. With V trimmed by 6 bases and J by 2 bases, 14 bases remained unmatched. The germline V gene encodes CDR1 SGDLS and CDR2 YYNGEE. This CDR3 comprises 17 residues. CDR3 DNA: TGTGCCAGCATCCCAGAGAAACGGGACTACGCCTACAATGAGCAGTTCTTC. Translating it yields CASIPEKRDYAYNEQFF.

The V gene is TRBV19, the J gene TRBJ2-1, with 8 bases aligning to TRBD2. This CDR3 contains 16 residues. V lost 3 bases, J lost 0 bases, and 4 bases stayed unmatched. CDR1 and CDR2 from the germline V gene are LNHDA and SQIVND (reference sequence). The CDR3 protein is CASSIPSGYSYNEQFF. CDR3 DNA sequence: TGTGCCAGTAGTATCCCTAGCGGGTACTCCTACAATGAGCAGTTCTTC. Supplemented by reference TRBV19 and TRBJ2-1, the full variable domain reads DGGITQSPKYLFRKEGQNVTLSCEQNLNHDAMYWYRQDPGQGLRLIYYSQIVNDFQKGDIAEGYSVSREKKESFPLTVTSAQKNPTAFYLCASSIPSGYSYNEQFFGPGTRLTVL.

This clone was counted a single time. The V and J genes are TRBV5-1 and TRBJ2-1; perhaps TRBD2 as D (6 bases). Germline V gene sequence: CDR1 SGHRS, CDR2 YFSETQ. This CDR3 is built from 15 residues. Deletions cut 4 bases from V and 7 bases from J, with 18 bases between. The CDR3 nucleotides read TGCGCCAGCAGCCCGGCGGAGGGGTTGGGAAATGAGCAGTTCTTC. It is translated as CASSPAEGLGNEQFF.